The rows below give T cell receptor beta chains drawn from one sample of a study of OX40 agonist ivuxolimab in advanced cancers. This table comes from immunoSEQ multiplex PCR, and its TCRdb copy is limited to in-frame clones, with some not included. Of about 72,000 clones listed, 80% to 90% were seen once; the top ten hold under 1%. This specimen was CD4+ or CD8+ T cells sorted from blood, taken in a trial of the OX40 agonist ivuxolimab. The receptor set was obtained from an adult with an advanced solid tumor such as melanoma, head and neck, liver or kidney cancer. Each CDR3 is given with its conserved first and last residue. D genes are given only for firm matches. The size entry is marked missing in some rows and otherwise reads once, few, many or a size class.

CASSGMDGFHEQFF	TGTGCCAGCAGTGGAATGGACGGTTTCCATGAGCAGTTCTTC	TRBV28	once	14	TRBJ2-1	.
CASTRKGQLPSSQHF	TGTGCCAGTACCCGGAAGGGACAGCTCCCCTCAAGCCAGCATTTT	TRBV19	.	15	TRBJ1-5	TRBD1
CASSYSSPATDTQYF	TGTGCCAGCAGTTACTCGTCCCCGGCCACAGATACGCAGTATTTT	TRBV6-5	once	15	TRBJ2-3	.
CASSPRQVQHTF	TGTGCCAGCAGTCCTCGACAGGTTCAGCACACCTTC	TRBV28	.	12	TRBJ1-2	.
CASSLALAEDNEQFF	TGTGCCAGCAGCCTGGCCTTGGCGGAAGACAATGAGCAGTTCTTC	TRBV7-9	few	15	TRBJ2-1	.
CASSQVHNYGYTF	TGTGCCAGCAGCCAAGTGCATAACTATGGCTACACCTTC	TRBV14	.	13	TRBJ1-2	.
CASSQEASGVGTQYF	TGCGCCAGCAGCCAAGAAGCTAGCGGGGTTGGGACGCAGTATTTT	TRBV4-3	.	15	TRBJ2-3	TRBD2
CASSSPPPDIYGYTF	TGTGCCAGCAGCTCCCCGCCCCCCGACATCTATGGCTACACCTTC	TRBV7-2	.	15	TRBJ1-2	.
CASSFSGGAYEQYF	TGTGCCAGCAGCTTCAGCGGGGGGGCTTACGAGCAGTACTTC	TRBV7-2	once	14	TRBJ2-7	TRBD2
CAISPGIEGEKLFF	TGTGCCATCAGTCCCGGGATTGAGGGTGAAAAACTGTTTTTT	TRBV10-3	.	14	TRBJ1-4	.
CASSLGGFSLDEQYF	TGTGCCAGCAGCTTGGGTGGCTTTTCTTTGGACGAGCAGTACTTC	TRBV5-5	.	15	TRBJ2-7	.
CSGGRVNTEAFF	TGCAGCGGGGGCAGAGTGAACACTGAAGCTTTCTTT	TRBV29-1	.	12	TRBJ1-1	.
CASGWDSGPYNEQFF	TGTGCGTCGGGGTGGGATTCGGGCCCCTACAATGAGCAGTTCTTC	TRBV19	.	15	TRBJ2-1	.
CASSLSRFGANVLTF	TGCGCCAGCAGCTTGAGCCGCTTTGGGGCCAACGTCCTGACTTTC	TRBV5-1	.	15	TRBJ2-6	.
CASSTHGGAEQYF	TGTGCCAGCAGTACCCATGGGGGGGCCGAGCAGTACTTC	TRBV27	.	13	TRBJ2-7	.
CASSLPSAGGETQYF	TGTGCTAGCAGCTTACCGTCGGCCGGTGGGGAGACCCAGTACTTC	TRBV7-7	.	15	TRBJ2-5	.
CASSLRVDTEAFF	TGTGCCAGCAGTTTAAGGGTTGACACTGAAGCTTTCTTT	TRBV7-9	.	13	TRBJ1-1	.
CASTTHLMNTEAFF	TGTGCCAGCACTACCCATCTTATGAACACTGAAGCTTTCTTT	TRBV6-6	.	14	TRBJ1-1	.
CASSQDPQATQYF	TGTGCCAGCAGCCAAGACCCCCAAGCTACGCAGTATTTT	TRBV7-3	.	13	TRBJ2-3	.
CASYSGHSSYSGYTF	TGTGCCAGCTACAGTGGCCACAGCTCTTACAGCGGCTACACCTTC	TRBV6-5	.	15	TRBJ1-2	.
CASIGQGAYEQYF	TGTGCCAGCATTGGACAGGGGGCCTACGAGCAGTACTTC	TRBV6-5	.	13	TRBJ2-7	TRBD1
CASSIQGPSSYEQYF	TGTGCCAGTAGTATACAGGGTCCGAGCTCCTACGAGCAGTACTTC	TRBV19	.	15	TRBJ2-7	.
CASSYDRKNTEAFF	TGTGCCAGCAGTTACGACAGGAAGAACACTGAAGCTTTCTTT	TRBV6-5	.	14	TRBJ1-1	.
CASSLRGYGYTF	TGTGCCAGCAGCTTACGTGGCTATGGCTACACCTTC	TRBV7-2	.	12	TRBJ1-2	.
CASRSDKNQPQHF	TGTGCCAGCAGATCGGACAAGAATCAGCCCCAGCATTTT	TRBV6-5	.	13	TRBJ1-5	.
CASSFIGSKNIQYF	TGTGCCAGCAGCTTTATAGGGTCCAAAAACATTCAGTACTTC	TRBV5-6	.	14	TRBJ2-4	.
CASSWTATNEKLFF	TGTGCCAGCAGTTGGACAGCAACTAATGAAAAACTGTTTTTT	TRBV28	.	14	TRBJ1-4	.
CARPTGATTNEKLFF	TGTGCTAGGCCAACAGGGGCGACAACTAATGAAAAACTGTTTTTT	TRBV12-5	.	15	TRBJ1-4	TRBD1
CASKETGQNYGYTF	TGTGCCAGCAAAGAGACAGGACAAAACTATGGCTACACCTTC	TRBV2	.	14	TRBJ1-2	.
CAWSVGRLAGGAQFF	TGTGCCTGGAGCGTAGGGCGACTAGCCGGGGGAGCGCAGTTCTTC	TRBV30	few	15	TRBJ2-1	TRBD2
CASSLRLTRGRAETQYF	TGTGCCAGCAGCTTACGACTTACTAGAGGGCGGGCAGAGACCCAGTACTTC	TRBV11-2	.	17	TRBJ2-5	.
CASRTDYSNQPQHF	TGTGCCAGTAGAACAGATTATAGCAATCAGCCCCAGCATTTT	TRBV19	.	14	TRBJ1-5	.